The clone carrying this T cell receptor (beta chain) was seen repeatedly, ten times or more. Its antigen is currently unknown. These data come from a study of T cells in Graves' hyperthyroidism and ophthalmopathy. Study observations and caveats: A median around 6.8 months before onset, the model predicted ophthalmopathy. Most expanded thyroid clonotypes above 0.001 recurred in blood.

Germline CDR1 GTSNPN, CDR2 SVGIG (reference sequence). The CDR3 has 14 residues. Trimming removed 1 base at V and 3 bases at J, with 13 bases between. TCR beta CDR3 regions were amplified from RNA. The HTBI primer set was used in a first-round RT-PCR of the TCR CDR3. TCRdb redid the calling of the multiplex PCR reads with MiXCR, one entry per CDR3 protein. The sample holds 250,000 to 350,000 distinct CDR3 sequences; roughly 15% are singletons and the top ten take around 35%. This chain uses TRBV30 with TRBJ2-7; a weak D match, TRBD1 (6 bases). The receptor was isolated from a man aged 30 to 45 with Graves' hyperthyroidism. The sequencing input was blood. The CDR3 loop is CAWSGGTGSYEQYF. The CDR3 DNA follows: TGTGCCTGGAGTGGTGGTACAGGGAGCTACGAGCAGTACTTC.